The clone carrying this T cell receptor (beta chain) showed up just a few times. Its antigen remains unknown. MiXCR, applied by TCRdb to the 5' RACE reads, yields one record per CDR3 protein. The table has a few hundred thousand distinct CDR3 sequences, roughly 3.5% seen once; the top ten hold 20% to 30%. There are 13 residues in the CDR3. J gave up 8 bases and V 6 bases, and 9 bases lay outside the gene matches. In germline, CDR1 is SQVTM, CDR2 ANQGSEA. The source of the sample is a study of T cells after yellow fever vaccination. Study information: It was SMART-Seq v4 Ultra Low Input that prepared the fractions with low cell numbers.

Whole-study findings and limits: The study noted that FACS-sorted repertoires could contain abundant clonotypes contaminating from the bulk population. The secondary response peaked faster, at day 5 versus 15, but was weaker. Primary-vaccination clones mostly resurfaced post-booster (about 96% CD4, roughly 87% CD8).

The sequences come from PBMCs, collected on the day of the yellow fever booster vaccination. The sequence came from a young man who received the YFV17D yellow fever vaccine. V and J are TRBV29-1 and TRBJ2-1; the match to TRBD2 covers 8 bases. The CDR3 nucleotides read TGCAGCGTGCTGGGACTAGTATTCGATGAGCAGTTCTTC. Protein sequence: CSVLGLVFDEQFF.